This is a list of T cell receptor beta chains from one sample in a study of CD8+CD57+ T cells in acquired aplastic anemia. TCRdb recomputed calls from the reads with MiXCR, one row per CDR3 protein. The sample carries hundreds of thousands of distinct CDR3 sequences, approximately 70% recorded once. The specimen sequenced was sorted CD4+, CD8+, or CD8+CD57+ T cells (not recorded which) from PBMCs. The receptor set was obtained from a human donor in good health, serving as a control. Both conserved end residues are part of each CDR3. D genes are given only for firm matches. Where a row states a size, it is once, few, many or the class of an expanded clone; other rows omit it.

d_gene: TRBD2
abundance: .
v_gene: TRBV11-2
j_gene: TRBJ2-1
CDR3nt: TGTGCCAGCAGCCTCCCCGGGACTAGCAATGAGCAGTTCTTC
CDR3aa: CASSLPGTSNEQFF

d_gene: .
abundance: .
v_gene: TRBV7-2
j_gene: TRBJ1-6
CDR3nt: TGTGCCAGCAGCTTGGGAGCGGGGCTACATTCACCCCTCCACTTT
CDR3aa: CASSLGAGLHSPLHF

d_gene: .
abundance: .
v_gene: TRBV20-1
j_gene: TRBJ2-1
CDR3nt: TGCAGTGCTAAACTATCCGGGGTGAGCTCCTACAATGAGCAGTTCTTC
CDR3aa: CSAKLSGVSSYNEQFF

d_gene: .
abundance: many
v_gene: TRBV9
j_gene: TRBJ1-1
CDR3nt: TGTGCCAGCAGCGTAGGGGTCGTGAACACTGAAGCTTTCTTT
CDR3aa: CASSVGVVNTEAFF

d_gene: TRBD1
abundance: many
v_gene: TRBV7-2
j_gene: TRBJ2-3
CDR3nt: TGTGCCAGCAGTACAACAGGGGGTTCCACAGATACGCAGTATTTT
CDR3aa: CASSTTGGSTDTQYF

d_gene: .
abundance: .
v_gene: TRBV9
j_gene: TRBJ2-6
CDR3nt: TGTGCCAGCAGCGGAGACCACCCAGGGGCCAACGTCCTGACTTTC
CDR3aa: CASSGDHPGANVLTF

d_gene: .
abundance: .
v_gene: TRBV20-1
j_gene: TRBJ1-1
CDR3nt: TGCAGTGCTAGAGACCGGGGGGGCACTGAAGCTTTCTTT
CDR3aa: CSARDRGGTEAFF

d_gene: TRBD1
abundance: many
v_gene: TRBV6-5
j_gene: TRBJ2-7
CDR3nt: TGTGCCAGCAGTTTGGACAGGGCGCCCACCTACGAGCAGTACTTC
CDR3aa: CASSLDRAPTYEQYF

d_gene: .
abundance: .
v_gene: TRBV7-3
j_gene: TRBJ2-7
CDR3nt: TGTGCCAGCAGCAACGCGGGGAGCACAGACACGCAGTATTTC
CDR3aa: CASSNAGSTDTQYF

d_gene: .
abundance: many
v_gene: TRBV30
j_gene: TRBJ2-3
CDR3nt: TGTGCCTGGAGTATGTGGGGCACAGATACGCAGTATTTT
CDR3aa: CAWSMWGTDTQYF

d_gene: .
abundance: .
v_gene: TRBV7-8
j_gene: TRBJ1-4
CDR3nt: TGTGCCAGCAGCCCCAGGACTAGAACGTACGAACAGTACTTTTTT
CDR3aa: CASSPRTRTYEQYFF

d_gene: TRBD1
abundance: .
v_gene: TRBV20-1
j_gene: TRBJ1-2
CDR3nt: TGCAGTGCTTGGACAGGGGGGAACTATGGCTACACCTTC
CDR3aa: CSAWTGGNYGYTF

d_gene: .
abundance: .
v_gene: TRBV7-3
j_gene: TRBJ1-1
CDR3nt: TGCAGCGTTACGGCTGGCAGTCTATATACTGAAGCTTTCTTT
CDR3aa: CSVTAGSLYTEAFF

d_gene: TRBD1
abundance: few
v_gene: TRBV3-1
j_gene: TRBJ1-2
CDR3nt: TGTGCCAGCAGCTGGACGGGACAGGGTTACGGCTACACCTTC
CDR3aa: CASSWTGQGYGYTF

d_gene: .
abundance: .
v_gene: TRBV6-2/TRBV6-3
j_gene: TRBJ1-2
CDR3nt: TGTGCCAGCAGTGAAGGCAGGGTATCCTATGGCTACACCTTC
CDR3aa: CASSEGRVSYGYTF

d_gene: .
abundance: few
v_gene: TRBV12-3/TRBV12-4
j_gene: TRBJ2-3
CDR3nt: TGTGCCAGCAGTCTAACGGGGGCGGATACGCAGTATTTT
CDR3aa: CASSLTGADTQYF

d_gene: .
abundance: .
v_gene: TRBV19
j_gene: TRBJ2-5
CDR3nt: TGTGCCAGTAGTATAGATGGCCCCCAAGAGACCCAGTACTTC
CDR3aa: CASSIDGPQETQYF

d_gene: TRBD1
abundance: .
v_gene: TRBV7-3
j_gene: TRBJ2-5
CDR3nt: TGTGCCAGCAGCATCCGGGGACAGGGGCGAGGGGAGACCCAGTACTTC
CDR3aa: CASSIRGQGRGETQYF

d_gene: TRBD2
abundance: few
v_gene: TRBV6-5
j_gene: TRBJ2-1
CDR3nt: TGTGCCAGCAGCCCGCCGGGCGGGGGAATCTACAATGAGCAGTTCTTC
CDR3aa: CASSPPGGGIYNEQFF

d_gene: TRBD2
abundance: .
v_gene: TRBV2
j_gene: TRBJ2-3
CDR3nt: TGTGCCAGCAGTCAAGACCTGAGCGGGGGGGCAACAGATACACGGGATTTT
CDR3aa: CASSQDLSGGATDTRDF

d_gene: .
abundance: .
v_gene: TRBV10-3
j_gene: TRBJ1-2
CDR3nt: TGTGCCATCAGCCACAACCCCCGGGACACGTCTAACTATGGCTACACCTTC
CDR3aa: CAISHNPRDTSNYGYTF

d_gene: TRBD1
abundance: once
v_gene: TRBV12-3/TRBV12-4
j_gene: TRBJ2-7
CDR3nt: TGTGCCAGCAGTGCGTCGCGGGACAGGGGATACGAGCAGTACTTC
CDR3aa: CASSASRDRGYEQYF

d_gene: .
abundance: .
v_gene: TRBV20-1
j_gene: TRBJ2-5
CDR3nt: TGCAGTGACGACCGCTCTCGGAACACCATACGACGAGAGACCCAGTACTTC
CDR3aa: CSDDRSRNTIRRETQYF

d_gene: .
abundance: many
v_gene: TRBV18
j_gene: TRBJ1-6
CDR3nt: TGTGCCAGCTCACCCCCACGAGCGGATTCACCCCTCCACTTT
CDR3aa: CASSPPRADSPLHF

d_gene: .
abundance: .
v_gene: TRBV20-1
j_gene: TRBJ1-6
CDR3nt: TGCAGTGCTGGGGGGCTTCGGGATTCACCCCTCCACTTT
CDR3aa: CSAGGLRDSPLHF

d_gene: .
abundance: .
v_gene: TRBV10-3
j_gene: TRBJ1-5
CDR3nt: TGTGCCAGCTCACTACACAGTCAGCTGGATCAGCCCCAGCATTTT
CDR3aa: CASSLHSQLDQPQHF

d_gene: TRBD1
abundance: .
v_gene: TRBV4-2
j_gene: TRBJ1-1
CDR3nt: TGTGCCAGCAGCCAAACAGACAGGGTATCTGAAGCTTTCTTT
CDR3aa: CASSQTDRVSEAFF

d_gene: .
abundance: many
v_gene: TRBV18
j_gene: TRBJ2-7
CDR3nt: TGTGCCAGCTCACCGGACAGCCGGGGCGAGCAGTACTTC
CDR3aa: CASSPDSRGEQYF

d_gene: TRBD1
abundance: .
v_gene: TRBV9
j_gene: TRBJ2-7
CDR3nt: TGTGCCAGCAGCGCGACCGACAGGGGCGAGCAGTACTTC
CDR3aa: CASSATDRGEQYF

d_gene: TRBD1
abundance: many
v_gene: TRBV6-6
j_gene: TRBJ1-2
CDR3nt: TGTGCCAGCAGCTCGAGGACCGGGACAGGGGGCAAAGGGTATGGCTACACCTTC
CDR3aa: CASSSRTGTGGKGYGYTF

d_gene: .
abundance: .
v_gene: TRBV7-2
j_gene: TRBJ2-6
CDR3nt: TGTGCCAGCAGTTGGAGCAGCTCTGGGGCCAACGTCCTTACTTTC
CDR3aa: CASSWSSSGANVLTF

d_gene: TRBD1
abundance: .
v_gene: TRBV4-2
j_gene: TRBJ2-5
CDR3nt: TGTGCCAGCAGCCCGGGACAGGGGGTGGGGTACCAAGAGACCCAGTACTTC
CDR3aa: CASSPGQGVGYQETQYF

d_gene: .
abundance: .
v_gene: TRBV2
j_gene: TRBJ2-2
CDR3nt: TGTGCCAGCAGTGAGACGAGAACCGGGGAGCTGTTTTTT
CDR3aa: CASSETRTGELFF

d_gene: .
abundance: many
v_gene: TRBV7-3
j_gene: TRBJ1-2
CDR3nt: TGTGCCAGCAGCTTCAACAGCGGCTATGGCTACACCTTC
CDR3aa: CASSFNSGYGYTF

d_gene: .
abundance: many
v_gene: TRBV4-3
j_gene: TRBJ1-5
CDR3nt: TGCGCCAGCAGCGTCCGAGGGGGTAATCAGCCCCAGCATTTT
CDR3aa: CASSVRGGNQPQHF

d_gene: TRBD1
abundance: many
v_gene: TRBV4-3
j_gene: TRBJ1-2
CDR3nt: TGCGCCAGCAGCCAAGAAGGTGCGAGGGCAGGGGGTAAGAGTGGCTACACCTTC
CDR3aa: CASSQEGARAGGKSGYTF

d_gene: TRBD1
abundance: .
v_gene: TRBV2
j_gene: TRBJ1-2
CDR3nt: TGTGCCGGAGGGACAGACCCGAACACTGAAGGGTTTTATGGCTACACCTTC
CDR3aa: CAGGTDPNTEGFYGYTF

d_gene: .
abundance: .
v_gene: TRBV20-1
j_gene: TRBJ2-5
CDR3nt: TGCAGTGCTAGGGGCCGGGGGTCCTACAAGACCCAGTACTTC
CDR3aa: CSARGRGSYKTQYF

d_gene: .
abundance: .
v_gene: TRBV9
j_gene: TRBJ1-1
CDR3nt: TGTGCCAGCAGCCAAGATGGGGGGGAAATCACTGTGGCTTTCTTT
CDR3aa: CASSQDGGEITVAFF

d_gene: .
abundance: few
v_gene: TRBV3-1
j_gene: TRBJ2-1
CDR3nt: TGTGCCAGCAGCCAAGTTCTCCGGCAGTACAATGAGCAGTTCTTC
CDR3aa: CASSQVLRQYNEQFF

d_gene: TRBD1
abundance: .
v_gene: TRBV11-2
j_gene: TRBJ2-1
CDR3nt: TGTGCCAGCACCCAGTTGGGACAGGGATTGAATGAGCAGTTCTTC
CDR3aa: CASTQLGQGLNEQFF

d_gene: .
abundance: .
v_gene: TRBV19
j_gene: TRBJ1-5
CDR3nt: TGTGCCAGTAGTAGGGGTAGAGACCTAGGGCCCCAGCATTTT
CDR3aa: CASSRGRDLGPQHF

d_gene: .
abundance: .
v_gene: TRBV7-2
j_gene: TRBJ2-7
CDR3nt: TGTGCCAGCAGCCGTGGGACGGTCACTGAAGCGCTGTTTTTC
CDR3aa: CASSRGTVTEALFF

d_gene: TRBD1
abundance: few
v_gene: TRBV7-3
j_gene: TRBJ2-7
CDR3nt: TGTGCCAGCAGCTTATACAGGGGGTACGAGCAGTACTTC
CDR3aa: CASSLYRGYEQYF

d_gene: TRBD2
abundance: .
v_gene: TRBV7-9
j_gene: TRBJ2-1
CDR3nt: TGTGCCAGCAGCTTTAACCGGGGGGGCAATGAGCAGTTCTTC
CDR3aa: CASSFNRGGNEQFF

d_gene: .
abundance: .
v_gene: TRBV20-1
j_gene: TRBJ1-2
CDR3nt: TGCAGTGCTATGAGGGTCCTTAACTATGGCTACACCTTC
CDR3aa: CSAMRVLNYGYTF

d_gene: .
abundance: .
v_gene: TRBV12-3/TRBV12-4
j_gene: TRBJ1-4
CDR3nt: TGTGCCAGCAGTTTAGGAGTAGGGTCTAATGAAAAACTGTTTTTT
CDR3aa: CASSLGVGSNEKLFF

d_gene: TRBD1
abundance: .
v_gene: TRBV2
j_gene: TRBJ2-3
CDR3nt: TGTGCCAGCAGTGGGGGGACAGGGTTACCAGATACGCAGTATTTT
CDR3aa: CASSGGTGLPDTQYF

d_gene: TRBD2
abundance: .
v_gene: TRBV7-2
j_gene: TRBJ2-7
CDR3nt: TGTGCCAGCAGCCCTAGCGGGGGTTTATACGAGCAGTACTTC
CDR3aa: CASSPSGGLYEQYF

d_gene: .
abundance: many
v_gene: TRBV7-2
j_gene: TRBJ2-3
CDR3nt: TGTGCCAGCAGCTCCGCCGGCGGTACGCAGTATTTT
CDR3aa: CASSSAGGTQYF

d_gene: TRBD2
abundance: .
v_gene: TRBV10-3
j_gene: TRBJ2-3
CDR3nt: TGTGCCATCAGCGGCAGCAGGGTGTGGACTAGCAAGGCAGATACGCAGTATTTT
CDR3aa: CAISGSRVWTSKADTQYF

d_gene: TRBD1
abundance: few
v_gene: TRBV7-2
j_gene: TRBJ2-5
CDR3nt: TGTGCCAGCAGGGCGGGACAGGGGGTAGAGACCCAGTACTTC
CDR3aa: CASRAGQGVETQYF

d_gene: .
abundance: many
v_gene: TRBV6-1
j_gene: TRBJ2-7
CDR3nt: TGTGCCAGCAGTGGGGGGACATCCCCTGCGGGCGAGCAGTACTTC
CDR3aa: CASSGGTSPAGEQYF

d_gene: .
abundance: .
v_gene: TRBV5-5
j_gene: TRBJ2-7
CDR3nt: TGTGCCAGCAGTGTGACGAGGTCCGACGAGCAGTACTTC
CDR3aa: CASSVTRSDEQYF